These T cell receptor beta chains were read from a single sample in a study of T cell clones after liver transplantation. Libraries were prepared by immunoSEQ multiplex PCR; TCRdb keeps only in-frame clonotypes and omits some of them. The table lists some 120,000 clones, roughly nine tenths of them singletons, with 0.75% to 0.85% in the top ten. This specimen consisted of CD4+ T cells from blood, obtained 12 months after liver transplant. The receptors stem from a human patient who received a liver transplant. Some of the T cells might come from the graft donor. Each CDR3 is given with its conserved first and last residue. D genes are given only for firm matches. A clone size is listed for some rows: how often the clone was seen (once, few, many), or a class if it is expanded.

V gene	D gene	clone size	J gene	CDR3 DNA	CDR3 protein
TRBV29-1	NA	NA	TRBJ1-4	TGCAGCGTTGGGGTTGGAGCGTTTAATGAAAAACTGTTTTTT	CSVGVGAFNEKLFF
TRBV5-1	TRBD2	NA	TRBJ2-2	TGCGCCAGCAGCTCTACTAGCGGGCAAGTCGGGGAGCTGTTTTTT	CASSSTSGQVGELFF
TRBV25-1	NA	NA	TRBJ2-5	TGTGCCAGCAGTGAATCCAGACAACAAGAGACCCAGTACTTC	CASSESRQQETQYF
TRBV7-6	NA	NA	TRBJ2-2	TGTGCCAGCAGCCTACCAGCGCGGTCCGGGGAGCTGTTTTTT	CASSLPARSGELFF
TRBV6-5	NA	NA	TRBJ1-1	TGTGCCAGCAGTCAAGAACTGGGCAAAGCTTTCTTT	CASSQELGKAFF
TRBV7-9	NA	once	TRBJ1-1	TGTGCCAGCAGCTTAGTTGAGAGGGCGAACACTGAAGCTTTCTTT	CASSLVERANTEAFF
TRBV5-1	NA	once	TRBJ1-1	TGCGCCAGCAGCTTGGGGGGAGTAGGGACTGAAGCTTTCTTT	CASSLGGVGTEAFF
TRBV5-4	NA	NA	TRBJ2-5	TGTGCCAGCAGCTTGGCCCCAGAGGGGGGGCAAGAGACCCAGTACTTC	CASSLAPEGGQETQYF
TRBV5-5	TRBD1	NA	TRBJ1-5	TGTGCCAGCAGCCTACAGGGGATGGGTCATCAGCCCCAGCATTTT	CASSLQGMGHQPQHF
TRBV9	TRBD2	NA	TRBJ2-7	TGTGCCAGCAGCCGGGCGGGACTAGCGAACTACGAGCAGTACTTC	CASSRAGLANYEQYF
TRBV11-2	NA	once	TRBJ2-3	TGTGCCAGCAGCGCCAGACAGAACACAGATACGCAGTATTTT	CASSARQNTDTQYF
TRBV28	NA	NA	TRBJ2-7	TGTGCCAGCAGTCCGGGATCCGGCTACGAGCAGTACTTC	CASSPGSGYEQYF
TRBV5-1	NA	NA	TRBJ2-3	TGCGCCAGCAGCTTGGGGCCGGCGGAATACACAGATACGCAGTATTTT	CASSLGPAEYTDTQYF
TRBV18	NA	NA	TRBJ2-7	TGTGCCAGCTCACCACCGAGCTCCTACGAGCAGTACTTC	CASSPPSSYEQYF
TRBV5-1	TRBD1	NA	TRBJ2-3	TGCGCCAGCAGCGCCCTTATAGGGGGCCCAACAGATACGCAGTATTTT	CASSALIGGPTDTQYF
TRBV5-4	NA	NA	TRBJ1-4	TGTGCCAGCAGTCCGGGACTTACCCCTCTGCGTGAAAAACTGTTTTTT	CASSPGLTPLREKLFF
TRBV5-4	TRBD2	NA	TRBJ2-1	TGTGCCAGCAGCTTAGGACTAGCGGGAGGGCCACGGGAGCAGTTCTTC	CASSLGLAGGPREQFF
TRBV7-9	NA	once	TRBJ2-1	TGTGCCAGCAGCCTCCGCAGGGTTTCCCCACGCTACAATGAGCAGTTCTTC	CASSLRRVSPRYNEQFF
TRBV28	NA	NA	TRBJ2-1	TGTGCCAGCAACACCCCGAACCCCTACAGTGAGCAGTTCTTC	CASNTPNPYSEQFF
TRBV19	TRBD2	once	TRBJ2-2	TGTGCCAGTAGCCTCAGACTAGCGGGGACCACCGGGGAGCTGTTTTTT	CASSLRLAGTTGELFF
TRBV28	NA	few	TRBJ1-5	TGTGCCAGCAGTCAGCCCCAGCATTTT	CASSQPQHF
TRBV29-1	TRBD1	NA	TRBJ1-1	TGCATTAGGGGACAGGTACAAACAACGAACACTGAAGCTTTCTTT	CIRGQVQTTNTEAFF
TRBV6-1	NA	NA	TRBJ2-5	TGTGCCAGCAGTAAGGACTATCAAGAGACCCAGTACTTC	CASSKDYQETQYF
TRBV9	NA	NA	TRBJ1-3	TGTGCCAGCAGCCCTCAGAGATCTGGAAACACCATATATTTT	CASSPQRSGNTIYF
TRBV5-1	NA	NA	TRBJ2-5	TGCGCCAGCAGCTTTGGGGCGTCCCAAGAGACCCAGTACTTC	CASSFGASQETQYF
TRBV5-4	TRBD1	few	TRBJ2-1	TGTGCCAGCAGCTTGGCCCCGGGACAGGGGGCGGATGAGCAGTTCTTC	CASSLAPGQGADEQFF
TRBV7-9	NA	NA	TRBJ1-1	TGTGCCAGCAGCGCCCGCGGGTCGAACACTGAAGCTTTCTTT	CASSARGSNTEAFF
TRBV2	NA	NA	TRBJ2-1	TGTGCCAGCAGTGGAGCGAAACGAGTCAATGAGCAGTTCTTC	CASSGAKRVNEQFF
TRBV28	NA	NA	TRBJ2-3	TGTGCCAGCATTGTATCCCGGGGCGGCCTAGATACGCAGTATTTT	CASIVSRGGLDTQYF
TRBV4-2	NA	NA	TRBJ2-5	TGTGCCAGCAGCCAAGGGACAGCCCAAGAGACCCAGTACTTC	CASSQGTAQETQYF
TRBV2	NA	once	TRBJ2-7	TGTGCCAGCAGTAAAGGCAGGTCTAGGGGCGAGCAGTACTTC	CASSKGRSRGEQYF
TRBV19	NA	NA	TRBJ2-4	TGTGCCAGTAGTGTAGCGAGCCTCGGCAAAAACATTCAGTACTTC	CASSVASLGKNIQYF
TRBV19	NA	NA	TRBJ2-2	TGTGCCAGTAGTATTCAATCGGGACACCCGACCGCCGGGGAGCTGTTTTTT	CASSIQSGHPTAGELFF
TRBV10-1	NA	medium-sized	TRBJ2-2	TGCGCCAGTTCCTTGGTTCGCGCCGGGGAGCTGTTTTTT	CASSLVRAGELFF
TRBV13	NA	NA	TRBJ2-1	TGTGCCAGCAGCCCACGGACGGGAGATGAGCAGTTCTTC	CASSPRTGDEQFF
TRBV29-1	TRBD1	NA	TRBJ1-2	TGCAGCGTCCGACAGGGTGACGCAGGCCATGGCTACACCTTC	CSVRQGDAGHGYTF
TRBV7-3	TRBD2	NA	TRBJ2-2	TGTGCCAGCAGCAGACTAGCGGGAGGGCTTAACACCGGGGAGCTGTTTTTT	CASSRLAGGLNTGELFF